Below, 24 T cell receptor beta chains from the same sample are listed, as sequenced in a study of vaccination effects on CD4 cells after COVID-19. TCRdb's copy holds only in-frame clones and misses some; the assay was immunoSEQ multiplex PCR. In the table there are about 64,000 clones, about 72% of which are singletons. With approximately ten days of culture completed, CD4+ T cells were isolated. Their antigens remain unidentified. Sequencing used CD4+ T cells from PBMCs cultured without peptide, obtained before COVID-19 vaccination. These receptors originate from a human donor who had a prior SARS-CoV-2 infection.

The V gene is TRBV5-1, the J gene TRBJ2-7; no reliable D call. This CDR3 spans 15 amino acids. CDR1 is SGHRS, CDR2 YFSETQ, per germline. V dropped 0 bases and J dropped 2 bases, with 12 bases sitting between them. CDR3 bases: TGCGCCAGCAGCTTGGTTTGGCCCCCCACCTACGAGCAGTACTTC. This gives the protein CASSLVWPPTYEQYF.

This chain uses TRBV5-1 with TRBJ2-3; D remains unclear. CDR3 size: 13 residues. The V and J ends lost 2 bases and 2 bases respectively, with 6 bases between them. CDR1 SGHRS and CDR2 YFSETQ come from the germline V gene. CDR3: CASSFRDTDTQYF. The CDR3 region has the DNA TGCGCCAGCAGCTTTAGGGACACAGATACGCAGTATTTT.

The table lists this clone with a few counts. The chain recombines TRBV19 with TRBJ2-5; perhaps TRBD1 as D (6 bases). Germline values: CDR1 LNHDA, CDR2 SQIVND (reference sequence). This CDR3 is built from 16 residues. The V and J ends lost 4 bases and 6 bases respectively, with 21 bases between them. In DNA, the CDR3 is TGTGCCAGTAGTAGCCCAGAACGAGGGGGTAGTAAGACCCAGTACTTC. Translated: CASSSPERGGSKTQYF.

The sample holds a few counts of this clone. The V gene is TRBV7-9, the J gene TRBJ1-2; unclear D gene. V was pared by 6 bases and J by 0 bases, with 5 bases between. This CDR3 region has 12 residues. In germline, CDR1 is SEHNR, CDR2 FQNEAQ (reference sequence). Here the CDR3 DNA reads TGTGCCAGCAGTTACCCTAACTATGGCTACACCTTC. Encoded protein: CASSYPNYGYTF. Full variable domain (missing parts from reference TRBV7-9 and TRBJ1-2): DTGVSQNPRHKITKRGQNVTFRCDPISEHNRLYWYRQTLGQGPEFLTYFQNEAQLEKSRLLSDRFSAERPKGSFSTLEIQRTEQGDSAMYLCASSYPNYGYTFGSGTRLTVV.

This rearrangement joins TRBV5-1 to TRBJ1-1, with TRBD1 matching over 9 bases. CDR3 length: 14 residues. CDR1 is SGHRS and CDR2 is YFSETQ in the germline V gene. V shed 3 bases, J shed 3 bases, and the junction held 3 bases outside the gene matches. The CDR3 protein is CASSSRTGDTEAFF. CDR3 coding DNA: TGCGCCAGCAGCTCCCGGACAGGGGACACTGAAGCTTTCTTT.

The CDR3 DNA reads TGTGCCAGCAGTTATAAGTCGGAAGCTTTCTTT. Protein: CASSYKSEAFF. The chain combines TRBV6-5 with TRBJ1-1; D not resolved. There are 11 residues in the CDR3. V lost 3 bases and J lost 8, with 7 bases in between. Germline CDR1 and CDR2: MNHEY and SVGAGI.

By sample fraction, this clone is medium-sized (0.01 to 0.1%). This chain joins TRBV27 and TRBJ2-7, with D hard to call. Germline V gene sequence: CDR1 MNHEY, CDR2 SMNVEV (reference sequence). The CDR3 is made up of 13 amino acids. Trimming removed 3 bases from V and 0 bases from J, with 6 bases in between. CDR3 sequence reads: CASSFSNSYEQYF. CDR3 DNA sequence: TGTGCCAGCAGTTTTTCAAACTCCTACGAGCAGTACTTC.

The rearrangement links TRBV24-1 to TRBJ2-3, with 11 bases aligning to TRBD1. Germline V gene lookup returns CDR1 KGHDR and CDR2 SFDVKD. This CDR3 has 17 amino acids. V gave up 6 bases and J gave up 4 bases; unmatched junction bases: 11. This chain's CDR3 is CATSLSPGQGAADTQYF. In DNA form, the CDR3 reads TGTGCCACCAGTTTGAGTCCTGGACAGGGGGCCGCAGATACGCAGTATTTT.

This clone was recorded a few times. V and J are TRBV18 and TRBJ1-1; 8 nucleotides agree with TRBD1. V was clipped by 1 base and J by 4 bases; unmatched bases: 8. Germline CDR1 KGHSH, CDR2 LQKENI. The CDR3 loop spans 16 amino acids. The CDR3: CASSPLGTGSGTEAFF. Written as DNA, the CDR3 is TGTGCCAGCTCACCACTGGGGACAGGCTCAGGCACTGAAGCTTTCTTT.

The table lists this clone with a few counts. The chain combines TRBV28 with TRBJ1-2; D not resolved. The CDR3 loop spans 15 amino acids. CDR1 and CDR2 from the germline V gene are MDHEN and SYDVKM. V was cut by 5 bases and J by 4 bases, with 17 bases left in between. The CDR3 DNA reads TGTGCCAGCAGTCCCCCATTAGGAGCCCCCTATGGCTACACCTTC. It specifies CASSPPLGAPYGYTF.

This clone turned up a few times. This chain joins TRBV6-5 and TRBJ1-1; tentatively, D is TRBD1 (5 bases). CDR1 is MNHEY, CDR2 SVGAGI, per germline. V lost 1 base to trimming and J lost 6 bases, with 9 bases between them. This CDR3 spans 13 amino acids. CDR3 region: CASSYWDDSEAFF. In DNA, the CDR3 is TGTGCCAGCAGTTACTGGGACGACTCTGAAGCTTTCTTT.

The chain employs TRBV2 and TRBJ1-2; the D gene is possibly TRBD1 (6 bases). V lost 6 bases, J lost 5 bases, and 13 bases lay in between. Per germline, CDR1 SNHLY and CDR2 FYNNEI. CDR3 size: 13 residues. The CDR3 DNA reads as TGTGCCAGCAGAGATTCCGGGACATATGGCTACACCTTC. Its translation: CASRDSGTYGYTF. The full variable domain, in which reference TRBV2 and TRBJ1-2 provide the parts outside the CDR3, is EPEVTQTPSHQVTQMGQEVILRCVPISNHLYFYWYRQILGQKVEFLVSFYNNEISEKSEIFDDQFSVERPDGSNFTLKIRSTKLEDSAMYFCASRDSGTYGYTFGSGTRLTVV.

The chain recombines TRBV6-5 with TRBJ1-4; D is ambiguous. V shed 6 bases and J shed 4 bases, with 15 bases lying between them. The germline gives CDR1 MNHEY, CDR2 SVGAGI. This CDR3 is 15 amino acids long. Here the CDR3 DNA reads TGTGCCAGCAGCAAACGACAACAGCTTAATGAAAAACTGTTTTTT. Translation: CASSKRQQLNEKLFF.

The chain couples TRBV27 to TRBJ1-5; no clear D. V was clipped by 5 bases and J by 5 bases, with 13 bases between them. This CDR3 contains 14 residues. From germline, CDR1 is MNHEY and CDR2 SMNVEV (reference sequence). The CDR3: CASSERTADQPQHF. The CDR3 DNA sequence: TGTGCCAGCAGTGAGAGGACGGCAGATCAGCCCCAGCATTTT.

This clone has only a few counts. The chain recombines TRBV19 with TRBJ2-1; 9 bases are a match to TRBD1. CDR1 and CDR2 from the germline V gene are LNHDA and SQIVND (reference sequence). The ends lost 6 bases at V and 8 bases at J; junction bases unmatched: 5. The CDR3 is 13 amino acids. This CDR3 is CASSRDRVDEQFF. CDR3 sequence (DNA): TGTGCCAGTAGCCGGGACAGGGTGGATGAGCAGTTCTTC.

The V and J genes are TRBV6-6 and TRBJ2-7; tentatively, D is TRBD2 (5 bases). The CDR3 is made up of 14 amino acids. CDR1 and CDR2 from the germline V gene are MNHNY and SVGAGI (reference sequence). V lost 4 bases, J lost 0 bases, and 10 bases lay in between. The CDR3 loop is CASSSSGDSYEQYF. The CDR3, as DNA: TGTGCCAGCAGTTCAAGCGGAGACTCCTACGAGCAGTACTTC.

The J gene is TRBJ1-2, the V gene TRBV5-4; TRBD1 matches at 7 bases. This CDR3 contains 17 residues. Germline assignment: CDR1 SGHNT and CDR2 YYREEE (reference sequence). With 4 bases clipped from V and 4 bases from J, the junction kept 16 bases outside the gene matches. This CDR3 reads CASSPQLGGQVLYGYTF. CDR3 DNA: TGTGCCAGCAGCCCGCAGCTCGGCGGACAGGTGCTCTATGGCTACACCTTC.

The chain couples TRBV4-1 to TRBJ2-6; no clear D gene. This CDR3 spans 16 amino acids. The ends were cut back, 1 base at V and 2 bases at J, with 9 bases in the middle. The V gene's germline CDR1 is MGHRA and CDR2 YSYEKL. In nucleotides, the CDR3 is TGCGCCAGCAGCCAAGTCATGGTAGCTGGGGCCAACGTCCTGACTTTC. The encoded protein is CASSQVMVAGANVLTF.

The sample holds one count of this clone. The chain combines TRBV10-3 with TRBJ2-3; TRBD2 matches 8 bases. CDR1 is ENHRY, CDR2 SYGVKD, per germline. The trim removed 6 bases at V and 5 bases at J, leaving 10 bases unmatched. The CDR3 extends over 15 amino acids. The chain's CDR3 is CAIRDGRGVQDTQYF. The CDR3 nucleotides are TGTGCCATCAGGGACGGGCGGGGGGTGCAAGATACGCAGTATTTT.

This sequence joins TRBV6-2 or TRBV6-3 and TRBJ2-5; 8 positions agree with TRBD2. The germline V gene has CDR1 MNHEY and CDR2 SVGEGT. Trimming took 4 bases from V and 5 from J; bases not matched to a gene: 9. The CDR3 sequence is 15 residues long. The CDR3 DNA is TGTGCCAGCAGTTGGACAAGCGGGAGTGGGGAGACCCAGTACTTC. It yields the protein CASSWTSGSGETQYF.

This chain joins TRBV19 and TRBJ1-1; 9 bases match TRBD1. With 7 bases clipped from V and 2 bases from J, the junction kept 8 bases outside the gene matches. The V gene's germline CDR1 is LNHDA and CDR2 SQIVND (reference sequence). The CDR3 consists of 15 residues. The CDR3 nucleotides read TGTGCCAGTACCAGGGGACAGGGTTTAAACACTGAAGCTTTCTTT. As protein: CASTRGQGLNTEAFF.

This clone was seen more than once but under ten times. The chain employs TRBV7-3 and TRBJ2-1, with 12 bases identical to TRBD2. The germline CDR1 and CDR2 sequences are SGHTA and FQGTGA. With 5 bases clipped from V and 5 bases from J, the junction kept 4 bases outside the gene matches. There are 15 residues in the CDR3. CDR3 residues: CASSDGLAGHNEQFF. The CDR3 bases are TGTGCCAGCAGCGACGGACTAGCGGGACACAATGAGCAGTTCTTC.

The J gene is TRBJ2-2, the V gene TRBV9; D may be TRBD1 (5 bases). This CDR3 has 14 amino acids. The ends were cut back, 2 bases at V and 4 bases at J, with 9 bases in the middle. CDR1 and CDR2 (germline): SGDLS, YYNGEE. The CDR3 region is CASSVGHLTGELFF. The CDR3 DNA reads TGTGCCAGCAGCGTCGGACACCTCACCGGGGAGCTGTTTTTT.

This clone was seen more than once but under ten times. The chain has TRBV7-2 and TRBJ2-2; TRBD1 matches 8 bases. Germline lookup yields CDR1 SGHTA and CDR2 FQGNSA. V lost 5 bases and J lost 6; bases outside the gene matches: 5. This CDR3 has 14 residues. CDR3 nucleotides: TGTGCCAGCAGCCAAGACAGGGGATCCGGGGAGCTGTTTTTT. Its protein is CASSQDRGSGELFF.